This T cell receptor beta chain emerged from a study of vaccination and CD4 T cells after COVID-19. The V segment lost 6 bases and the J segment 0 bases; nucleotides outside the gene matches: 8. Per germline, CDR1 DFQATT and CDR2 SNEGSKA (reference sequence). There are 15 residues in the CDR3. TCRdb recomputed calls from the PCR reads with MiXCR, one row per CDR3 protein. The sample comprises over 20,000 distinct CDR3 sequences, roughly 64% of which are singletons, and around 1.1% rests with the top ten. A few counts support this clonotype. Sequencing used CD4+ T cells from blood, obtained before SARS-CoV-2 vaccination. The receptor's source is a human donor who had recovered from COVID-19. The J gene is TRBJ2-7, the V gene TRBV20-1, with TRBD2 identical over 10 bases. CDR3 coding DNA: TGCAGTGCGACTTCGCTAGCGGGAGTCTCCTACGAGCAGTACTTC. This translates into CSATSLAGVSYEQYF.